The entry below describes one T cell receptor beta chain. This entry comes from a study of blood T cells in healthy people across ages. Study summary: About one barcoded beta molecule per two T cells came from capture by template switching.

A J-beta primer mix and a sample-barcoded 5' primer were used in a second PCR of roughly 6 to 11 cycles. MiXCR, applied by TCRdb to the 5' RACE reads, yields one record per CDR3 protein. The sample yields 700,000 to 950,000 distinct CDR3 sequences, around 46% seen once. This CDR3 contains 15 residues. Trimming took 5 bases from V and 8 from J; bases not matched to a gene: 15. Germline assignment: CDR1 DFQATT and CDR2 SNEGSKA (reference sequence). This rearrangement joins TRBV20-1 to TRBJ2-1; the match to TRBD2 covers 7 bases. This sequence was found in a woman aged 55-69 years in good health. The sample taken for sequencing was blood. In DNA, the CDR3 is TGCAGTGCTCCAGAGAGAGGCGGGAGATTTGATGAGCAGTTCTTC. It translates to CSAPERGGRFDEQFF.